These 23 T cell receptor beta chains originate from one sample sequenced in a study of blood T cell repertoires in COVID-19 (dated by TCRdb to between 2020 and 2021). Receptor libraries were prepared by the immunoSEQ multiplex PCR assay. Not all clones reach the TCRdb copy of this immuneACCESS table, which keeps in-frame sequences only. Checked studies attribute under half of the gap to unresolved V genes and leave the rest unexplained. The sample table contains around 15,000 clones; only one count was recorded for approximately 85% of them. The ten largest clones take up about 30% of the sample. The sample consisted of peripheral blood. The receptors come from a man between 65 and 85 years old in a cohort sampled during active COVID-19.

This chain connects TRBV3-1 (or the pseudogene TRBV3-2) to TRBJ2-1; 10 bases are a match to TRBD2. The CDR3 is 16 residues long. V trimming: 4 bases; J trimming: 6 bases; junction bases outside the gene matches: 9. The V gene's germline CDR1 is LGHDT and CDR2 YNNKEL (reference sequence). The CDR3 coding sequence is TGTGCCAGCAGCCGCCCCCTAGCGGGAGATTTCAATGAGCAGTTCTTC. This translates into CASSRPLAGDFNEQFF.

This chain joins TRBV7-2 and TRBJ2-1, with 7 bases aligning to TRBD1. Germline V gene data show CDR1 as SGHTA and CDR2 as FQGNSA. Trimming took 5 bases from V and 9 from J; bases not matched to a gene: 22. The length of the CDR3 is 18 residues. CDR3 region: CASSRDSTSSTARGEQFF. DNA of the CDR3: TGTGCCAGCAGCCGGGACAGTACTTCATCAACAGCTAGGGGTGAGCAGTTCTTC.

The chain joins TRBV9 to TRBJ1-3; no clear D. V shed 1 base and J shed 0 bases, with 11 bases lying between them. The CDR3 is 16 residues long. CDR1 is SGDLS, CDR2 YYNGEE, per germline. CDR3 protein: CASSVLEARSGNTIYF. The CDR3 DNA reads TGTGCCAGCAGCGTACTGGAGGCCCGCTCTGGAAACACCATATATTTT.

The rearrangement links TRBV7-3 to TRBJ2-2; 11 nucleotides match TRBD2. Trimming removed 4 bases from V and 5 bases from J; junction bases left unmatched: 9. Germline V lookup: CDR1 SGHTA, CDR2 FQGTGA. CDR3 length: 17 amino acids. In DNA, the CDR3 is TGTGCCAGCAGCTCCCGCCCGACTAGCGGGAATACCGGGGAGCTGTTTTTT. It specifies CASSSRPTSGNTGELFF.

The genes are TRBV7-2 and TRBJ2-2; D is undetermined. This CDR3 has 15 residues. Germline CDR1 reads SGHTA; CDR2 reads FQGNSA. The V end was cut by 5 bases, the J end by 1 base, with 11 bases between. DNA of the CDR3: TGTGCCAGCAGCCGCCGGGTCATGAACACCGGGGAGCTGTTTTTT. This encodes CASSRRVMNTGELFF.

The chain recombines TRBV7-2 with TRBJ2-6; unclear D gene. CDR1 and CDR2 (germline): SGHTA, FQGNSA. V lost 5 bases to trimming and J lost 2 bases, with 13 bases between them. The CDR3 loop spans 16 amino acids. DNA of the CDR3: TGTGCCAGCAGCCCTAGACTTCTAGCTGGGGCCAACGTCCTGACTTTC. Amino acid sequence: CASSPRLLAGANVLTF.

In DNA, the CDR3 is TGCGCCAGCAGCTTAACCGGCAGGAACGGTGAAAAACTGTTTTTT. Its translation: CASSLTGRNGEKLFF. The V and J genes are TRBV5-1 and TRBJ1-4; D remains unclear. Germline assignment: CDR1 SGHRS and CDR2 YFSETQ. The CDR3 spans 15 residues. V lost 2 bases to trimming and J lost 7 bases, with 15 bases between them.

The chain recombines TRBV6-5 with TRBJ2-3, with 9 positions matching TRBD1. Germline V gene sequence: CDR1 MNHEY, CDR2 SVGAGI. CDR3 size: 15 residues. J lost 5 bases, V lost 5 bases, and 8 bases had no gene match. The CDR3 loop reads CASSTGTGYLDTQYF. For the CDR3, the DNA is TGTGCCAGCAGTACCGGGACAGGGTACCTAGATACGCAGTATTTT.

This CDR3 is CAWKEARFRGSGYTF. Here the CDR3 DNA reads TGTGCCTGGAAAGAGGCCCGCTTTAGGGGGTCTGGCTACACCTTC. The genes are TRBV30 and TRBJ1-2, with D possibly being TRBD1 (6 bases). Germline V CDR1 and CDR2: GTSNPN, SVGIG (reference sequence). CDR3 size: 15 residues. V lost 4 bases and J 7 bases, leaving 22 bases between the germline ends. Full variable domain (missing parts from reference TRBV30 and TRBJ1-2): SQTIHQWPATLVQPVGSPLSLECTVEGTSNPNLYWYRQAAGRGLQLLFYSVGIGQISSEVPQNLSASRPQDRQFILSSKKLLLSDSGFYLCAWKEARFRGSGYTFGSGTRLTVV.

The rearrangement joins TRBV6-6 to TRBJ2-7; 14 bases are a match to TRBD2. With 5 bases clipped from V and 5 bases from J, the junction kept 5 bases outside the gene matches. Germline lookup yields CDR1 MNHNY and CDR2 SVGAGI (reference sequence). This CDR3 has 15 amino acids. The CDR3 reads CASSTGLAGANEQYF. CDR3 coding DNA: TGTGCCAGCAGTACGGGACTAGCGGGAGCGAACGAGCAGTACTTC.

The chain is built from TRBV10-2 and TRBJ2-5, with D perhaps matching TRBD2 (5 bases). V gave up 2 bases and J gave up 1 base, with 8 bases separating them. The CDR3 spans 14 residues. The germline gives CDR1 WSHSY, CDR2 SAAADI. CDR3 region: CASSEIGVQETQYF. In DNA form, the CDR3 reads TGCGCCAGCAGTGAGATCGGGGTCCAAGAGACCCAGTACTTC.

The CDR3 sequence: CASSYRVAGNEQFF. The CDR3 DNA sequence: TGTGCCAGCAGCTACCGGGTAGCGGGCAATGAGCAGTTCTTC. This chain connects TRBV7-8 to TRBJ2-1; 7 positions agree with TRBD2. The CDR3 totals 14 residues. With V trimmed by 4 bases and J by 6 bases, 6 bases remained unmatched. The germline CDR1 and CDR2 sequences are SGHVS and FQNEAQ.

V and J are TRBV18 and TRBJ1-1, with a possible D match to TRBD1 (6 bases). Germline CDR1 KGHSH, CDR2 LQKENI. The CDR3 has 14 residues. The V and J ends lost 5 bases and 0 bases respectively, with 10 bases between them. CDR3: CASSTTGMNTEAFF. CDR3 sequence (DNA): TGTGCCAGCTCAACGACAGGTATGAACACTGAAGCTTTCTTT.

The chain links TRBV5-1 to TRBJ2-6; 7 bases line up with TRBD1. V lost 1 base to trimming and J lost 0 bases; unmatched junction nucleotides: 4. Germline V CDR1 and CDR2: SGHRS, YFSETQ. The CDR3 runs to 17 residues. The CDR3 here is CASSLWDSSSGANVLTF. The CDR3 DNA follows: TGCGCCAGCAGCTTGTGGGACAGTAGCTCTGGGGCCAACGTCCTGACTTTC.

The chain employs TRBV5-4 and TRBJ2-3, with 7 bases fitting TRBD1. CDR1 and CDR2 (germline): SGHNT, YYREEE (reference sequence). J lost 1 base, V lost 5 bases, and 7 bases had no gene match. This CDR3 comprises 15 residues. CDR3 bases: TGTGCCAGCAGTTCAGGGGGTAGACGCACAGATACGCAGTATTTT. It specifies CASSSGGRRTDTQYF.

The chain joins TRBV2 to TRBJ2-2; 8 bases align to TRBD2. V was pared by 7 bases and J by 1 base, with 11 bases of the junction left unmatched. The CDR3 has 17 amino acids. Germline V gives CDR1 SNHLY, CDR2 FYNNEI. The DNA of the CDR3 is TGTGCCAGCACGGGGGGGCAGGCTAGCGAGAACACCGGGGAGCTGTTTTTT. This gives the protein CASTGGQASENTGELFF.

The chain's CDR3 is CASNLPTGVNYGYTF. In nucleotides, the CDR3 is TGTGCCAGCAACTTACCGACAGGAGTTAACTATGGCTACACCTTC. The J gene is TRBJ1-2, the V gene TRBV28, with D perhaps matching TRBD1 (6 bases). Per germline, CDR1 MDHEN and CDR2 SYDVKM. This CDR3 contains 15 residues. V dropped 7 bases and J dropped 1 base, with 16 bases sitting between them.

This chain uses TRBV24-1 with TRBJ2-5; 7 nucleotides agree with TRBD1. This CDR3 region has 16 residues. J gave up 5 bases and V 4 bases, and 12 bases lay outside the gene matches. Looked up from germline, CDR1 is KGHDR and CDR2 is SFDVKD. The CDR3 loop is CATSDHVTGVGETQYF. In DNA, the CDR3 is TGTGCCACCAGTGACCACGTAACAGGGGTAGGGGAGACCCAGTACTTC.

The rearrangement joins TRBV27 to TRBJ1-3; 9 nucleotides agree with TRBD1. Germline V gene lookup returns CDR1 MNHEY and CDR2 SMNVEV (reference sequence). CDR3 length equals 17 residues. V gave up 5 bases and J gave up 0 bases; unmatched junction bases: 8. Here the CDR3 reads CASSPLLGQGSGNTIYF. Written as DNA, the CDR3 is TGTGCCAGCAGTCCACTCTTGGGACAGGGCTCTGGAAACACCATATATTTT.

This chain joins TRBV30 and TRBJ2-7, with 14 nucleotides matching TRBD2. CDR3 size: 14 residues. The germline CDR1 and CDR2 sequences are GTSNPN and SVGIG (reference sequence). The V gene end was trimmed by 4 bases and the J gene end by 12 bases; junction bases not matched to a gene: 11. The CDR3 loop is CAWNRPGTSGSAYF. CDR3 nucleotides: TGTGCCTGGAACCGTCCCGGGACTAGCGGGAGTGCGTACTTC.

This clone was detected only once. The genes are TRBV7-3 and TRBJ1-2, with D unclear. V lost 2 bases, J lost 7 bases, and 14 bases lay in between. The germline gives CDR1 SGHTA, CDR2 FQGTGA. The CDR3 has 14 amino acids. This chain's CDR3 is CASSLPAARSGYTF. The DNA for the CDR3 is TGTGCCAGCAGCTTACCGGCGGCTCGAAGTGGCTACACCTTC.

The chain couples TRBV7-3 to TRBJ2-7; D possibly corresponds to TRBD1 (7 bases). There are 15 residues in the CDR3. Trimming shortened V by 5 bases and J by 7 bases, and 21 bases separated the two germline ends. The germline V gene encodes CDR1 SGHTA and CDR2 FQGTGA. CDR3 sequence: CASSPTGDSQGEQYF. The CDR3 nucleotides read TGTGCCAGCAGCCCGACGGGGGACAGCCAGGGGGAGCAGTACTTC.

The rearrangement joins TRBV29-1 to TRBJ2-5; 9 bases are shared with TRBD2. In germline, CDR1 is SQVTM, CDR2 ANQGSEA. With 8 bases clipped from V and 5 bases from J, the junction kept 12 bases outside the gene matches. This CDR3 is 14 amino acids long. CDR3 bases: TGCAGCTCCTGGGGTAGCGGGAGCTTTGAGACCCAGTACTTC. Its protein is CSSWGSGSFETQYF.